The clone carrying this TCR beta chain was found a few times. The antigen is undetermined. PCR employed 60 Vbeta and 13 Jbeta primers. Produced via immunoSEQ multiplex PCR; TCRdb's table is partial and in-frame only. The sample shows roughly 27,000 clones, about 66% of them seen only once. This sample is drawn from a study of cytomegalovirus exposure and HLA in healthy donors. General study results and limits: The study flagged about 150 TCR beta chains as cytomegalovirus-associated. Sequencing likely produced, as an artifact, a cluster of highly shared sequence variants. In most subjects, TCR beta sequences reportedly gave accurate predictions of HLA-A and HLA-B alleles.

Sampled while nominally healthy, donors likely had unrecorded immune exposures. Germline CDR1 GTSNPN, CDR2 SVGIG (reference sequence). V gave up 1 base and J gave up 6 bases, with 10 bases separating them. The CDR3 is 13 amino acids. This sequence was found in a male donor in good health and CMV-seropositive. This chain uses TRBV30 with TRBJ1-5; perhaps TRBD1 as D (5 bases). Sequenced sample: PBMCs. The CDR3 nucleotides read TGTGCCTGGAGTGCCTCGGGGGGTCAGCCCCAGCATTTT. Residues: CAWSASGGQPQHF.